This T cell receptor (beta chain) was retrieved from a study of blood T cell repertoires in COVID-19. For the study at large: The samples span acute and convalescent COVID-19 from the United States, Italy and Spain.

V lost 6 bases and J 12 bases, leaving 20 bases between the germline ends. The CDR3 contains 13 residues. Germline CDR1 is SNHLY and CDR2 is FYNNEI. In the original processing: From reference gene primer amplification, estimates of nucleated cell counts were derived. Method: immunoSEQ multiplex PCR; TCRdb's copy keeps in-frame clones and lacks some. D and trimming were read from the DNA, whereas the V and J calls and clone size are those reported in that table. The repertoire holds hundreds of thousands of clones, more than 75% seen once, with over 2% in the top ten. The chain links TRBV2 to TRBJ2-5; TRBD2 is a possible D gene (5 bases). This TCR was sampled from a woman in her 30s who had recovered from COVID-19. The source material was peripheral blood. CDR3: CASRSEGQFPKYF. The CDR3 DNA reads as TGTGCCAGCAGATCTGAGGGCCAGTTCCCGAAGTACTTC.